The present TCR beta chain was sequenced within a study of blood T cell repertoires in COVID-19. Study overall: Sources were T cells, B-cell-depleted T cells, or PBMCs; the material itself was cDNA or gDNA.

TCRdb's copy holds only in-frame clones and misses some; the assay was immunoSEQ multiplex PCR. The data show approximately 150,000 clones, 75% to 85% seen once. Germline loops: CDR1 SGDLS, CDR2 YYNGEE. The V gene lost 0 bases and the J gene lost 0 bases, with 7 bases spanning the gap. The CDR3 extends over 15 amino acids. The source is a man in his 70s who had recovered from COVID-19. The chain is built from TRBV9 and TRBJ1-3, with unresolved D. The sample comprised peripheral blood. CDR3 region: CASSVGWSSGNTIYF. CDR3 nucleotide sequence: TGTGCCAGCAGCGTAGGGTGGAGCTCTGGAAACACCATATATTTT.